This section outlines one TCR beta chain sequence together with its context. These data are taken from a study of blood T cell repertoires in COVID-19. Across the whole study: Acute-phase and convalescent COVID-19 samples originated in the United States, Italy and Spain. T cells, B-cell-depleted T cells, or PBMCs supplied cDNA or gDNA.

The V gene's germline CDR1 is SGHAT and CDR2 FQNNGV. Trimming took 1 base from V and 2 from J, leaving 6 bases between them. The CDR3 covers 15 residues. How the authors handled the data: Reference gene primers were amplified, and this amplification served to estimate nucleated cell counts. The repertoire was sequenced with immunoSEQ multiplex PCR; TCRdb's copy has only in-frame clones and lacks some. The DNA was the basis for D and trimming; V, J and clone size are from that table. The table includes 150,000 to 200,000 clones, roughly 90% detected once. Sequenced sample: peripheral blood. This TCR derives from a man aged 55 to 70 with active or convalescent COVID-19. V and J are TRBV11-2 and TRBJ2-6; D possibly corresponds to TRBD1 (5 bases). Written as DNA, the CDR3 is TGTGCCAGCAGCTTAGTCAGGGCTGGGGCCAACGTCCTGACTTTC. It yields the protein CASSLVRAGANVLTF.